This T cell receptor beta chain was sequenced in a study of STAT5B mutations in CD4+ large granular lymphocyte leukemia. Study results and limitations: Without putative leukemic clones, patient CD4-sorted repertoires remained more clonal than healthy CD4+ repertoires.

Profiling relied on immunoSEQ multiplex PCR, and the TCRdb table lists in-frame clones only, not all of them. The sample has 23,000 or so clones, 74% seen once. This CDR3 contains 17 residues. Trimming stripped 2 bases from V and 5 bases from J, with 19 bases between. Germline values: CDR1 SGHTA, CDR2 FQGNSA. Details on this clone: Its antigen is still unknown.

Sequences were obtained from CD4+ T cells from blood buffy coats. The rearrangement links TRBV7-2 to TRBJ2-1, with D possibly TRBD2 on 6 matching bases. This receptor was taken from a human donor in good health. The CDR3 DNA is TGTGCCAGCAGCTTATTATCCGGATCGGCGGGAAACAATGAGCAGTTCTTC. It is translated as CASSLLSGSAGNNEQFF.